A selection of T cell receptor beta chains follows, all from one sample in a study of beta chain features in type 1 diabetes. The assay was immunoSEQ multiplex PCR, and TCRdb's table has in-frame clones only and misses some. The profile shows approximately 150,000 clones, roughly 60% of them singletons. Input material: naive CD4+ T cells from blood. Every receptor here comes from a young man with type 1 diabetes. Both conserved end residues are part of each CDR3. The order of the fields is CDR3 protein, J gene, V gene.

CDR3aa: CASSVDPDSYTDTQYF
j_gene: TRBJ2-3
v_gene: TRBV9

CDR3aa: CASSQGLANEKLFF
j_gene: TRBJ1-4
v_gene: TRBV4-1

CDR3aa: CASSRGLETDTQYF
j_gene: TRBJ2-3
v_gene: TRBV18

CDR3aa: CAWSAYRSYQETQYF
j_gene: TRBJ2-5
v_gene: TRBV30

CDR3aa: CSVEEAGRANGYTF
j_gene: TRBJ1-2
v_gene: TRBV29-1

CDR3aa: CSARDWETQYF
j_gene: TRBJ2-5
v_gene: TRBV20-1

CDR3aa: CASSNRVEVTEAFF
j_gene: TRBJ1-1
v_gene: TRBV6-6

CDR3aa: CASSPQPQGTQYF
j_gene: TRBJ2-7
v_gene: TRBV7-6

CDR3aa: CASSPGTSTDTQYF
j_gene: TRBJ2-3
v_gene: TRBV5-1

CDR3aa: CATSSLPLGADTQYF
j_gene: TRBJ2-3
v_gene: TRBV15

CDR3aa: CAISEIEDEQYF
j_gene: TRBJ2-7
v_gene: TRBV10-3

CDR3aa: CASRRTSGTFTDTQYF
j_gene: TRBJ2-3
v_gene: TRBV5-4

CDR3aa: CASSPRTSVDTQYF
j_gene: TRBJ2-3
v_gene: TRBV9

CDR3aa: CASSSRGDFTDTQYF
j_gene: TRBJ2-3
v_gene: TRBV7-9

CDR3aa: CASSLGDVAYEQYF
j_gene: TRBJ2-7
v_gene: TRBV7-2

CDR3aa: CSVARQSNTEAFF
j_gene: TRBJ1-1
v_gene: TRBV29-1

CDR3aa: CASSSGRGRGSDIQYF
j_gene: TRBJ2-4
v_gene: TRBV7-2

CDR3aa: CASSVDGQPNSPLHF
j_gene: TRBJ1-6
v_gene: TRBV9

CDR3aa: CASSIKQNIQYF
j_gene: TRBJ2-4
v_gene: TRBV19

CDR3aa: CASSPQSATGISTGELFF
j_gene: TRBJ2-2
v_gene: TRBV18

CDR3aa: CAWGQGTFTDTQYF
j_gene: TRBJ2-3
v_gene: TRBV30

CDR3aa: CSVGASSYEQYF
j_gene: TRBJ2-7
v_gene: TRBV29-1

CDR3aa: CASRSDPQTYEQYF
j_gene: TRBJ2-7
v_gene: TRBV7-9

CDR3aa: CASSLAREETQYF
j_gene: TRBJ2-5
v_gene: TRBV7-9

CDR3aa: CASRLSRDRHNEQFF
j_gene: TRBJ2-1
v_gene: TRBV7-9

CDR3aa: CASSVTQGATNEKLFF
j_gene: TRBJ1-4
v_gene: TRBV9

CDR3aa: CASSSELPSTDTQYF
j_gene: TRBJ2-3
v_gene: TRBV7-6

CDR3aa: CASCWTGHSTDTQYF
j_gene: TRBJ2-3
v_gene: TRBV18

CDR3aa: CASSWGGETQYF
j_gene: TRBJ2-5
v_gene: TRBV5-1

CDR3aa: CASSLGRGSSYEQYF
j_gene: TRBJ2-7
v_gene: TRBV7-2

CDR3aa: CASSEVGRNQPQHF
j_gene: TRBJ1-5
v_gene: TRBV2

CDR3aa: CASSAPTGEAYGYTF
j_gene: TRBJ1-2
v_gene: TRBV9

CDR3aa: CASSDMTEYSPLHF
j_gene: TRBJ1-6
v_gene: TRBV25-1

CDR3aa: CASNTVSYNEQFF
j_gene: TRBJ2-1
v_gene: TRBV28

CDR3aa: CAWRVNTGELFF
j_gene: TRBJ2-2
v_gene: TRBV30

CDR3aa: CATSKSRTGQSFGGQETQYF
j_gene: TRBJ2-5
v_gene: TRBV15

CDR3aa: CASSQDSTDTQYF
j_gene: TRBJ2-3
v_gene: TRBV25-1

CDR3aa: CAISETWGVYEQYF
j_gene: TRBJ2-7
v_gene: TRBV10-3

CDR3aa: CASSLGSLAKNIQYF
j_gene: TRBJ2-4
v_gene: TRBV23-1

CDR3aa: CASSVAGGLPHF
j_gene: TRBJ2-4
v_gene: TRBV9

CDR3aa: CASSGTGGDSPLHF
j_gene: TRBJ1-6
v_gene: TRBV9

CDR3aa: CASSQEKGRGTDTQYF
j_gene: TRBJ2-3
v_gene: TRBV4-1

CDR3aa: CASSGSGGPSTDTQYF
j_gene: TRBJ2-3
v_gene: TRBV2

CDR3aa: CASSFWTGGSYEQYF
j_gene: TRBJ2-7
v_gene: TRBV5-1

CDR3aa: CASSLQGGETQYF
j_gene: TRBJ2-5
v_gene: TRBV2

CDR3aa: CTAGGYNEQFF
j_gene: TRBJ2-1
v_gene: TRBV29-1

CDR3aa: CASSPGQGYTDTQYF
j_gene: TRBJ2-3
v_gene: TRBV4-3

CDR3aa: CASSEGQGTNYGYTF
j_gene: TRBJ1-2
v_gene: TRBV7-9

CDR3aa: CAWSASSPLHF
j_gene: TRBJ1-6
v_gene: TRBV30

CDR3aa: CASSPGSGGGTDTQYF
j_gene: TRBJ2-3
v_gene: TRBV4-1

CDR3aa: CSVLRGASYNEQFF
j_gene: TRBJ2-1
v_gene: TRBV29-1

CDR3aa: CASTRTSGDIQYF
j_gene: TRBJ2-4
v_gene: TRBV6-5

CDR3aa: CATSKGTGMSGANVLTF
j_gene: TRBJ2-6
v_gene: TRBV15

CDR3aa: CASSRDPLDTGELFF
j_gene: TRBJ2-2
v_gene: TRBV4-3

CDR3aa: CASSSLGQGYEQYF
j_gene: TRBJ2-7
v_gene: TRBV28

CDR3aa: CASGQGTDTQYF
j_gene: TRBJ2-3
v_gene: TRBV7-9

CDR3aa: CASSGQAGYSGETQYF
j_gene: TRBJ2-5
v_gene: TRBV19